The 20 T cell receptor beta chains below come from one sample, sequenced in a study of T cells in tumors after PD-1 blockade (dated by TCRdb to about 2019). The protocol used for the library was the immunoSEQ multiplex PCR assay. Not all clones reach the TCRdb copy of this immuneACCESS table, which keeps in-frame sequences only. Checked studies attribute under half of the gap to unresolved V genes and leave the rest unexplained. For this sample there are about 33,000 clones; just under 80% appear just once. Of the sample, 38% falls within the top ten clones. The time point label corresponds to: before anti-PD-1 therapy. The material sequenced was PBMCs, taken before anti-PD-1 treatment. The receptors were sampled from a human donor with basal cell carcinoma.

By share, this clone counts as medium-sized (0.01 to 0.1%). The rearrangement links TRBV27 to TRBJ2-7, with 11 bases that match TRBD2. The CDR3 sequence is 16 residues long. Unmatched junction bases numbered 7, after V lost 6 bases and J lost 0 bases. Germline V CDR1 and CDR2: MNHEY, SMNVEV (reference sequence). CDR3 sequence reads: CASRPSTSGSSYEQYF. DNA of the CDR3: TGTGCCAGCAGACCTTCCACTAGCGGGAGCTCCTACGAGCAGTACTTC.

This sequence joins TRBV3-1 (or the pseudogene TRBV3-2) and TRBJ2-3; the match to TRBD1 covers 10 bases. CDR3 length equals 15 residues. The V and J ends lost 5 bases and 1 base, in that order; junction bases with no gene match: 3. Germline V gene lookup returns CDR1 LGHDT and CDR2 YNNKEL (reference sequence). The CDR3 reads CASSGGTGGTDTQYF. In nucleotides, the CDR3 is TGTGCCAGCAGCGGCGGGACAGGGGGCACAGATACGCAGTATTTT.

This chain links TRBV9 with TRBJ1-4, with D possibly being TRBD1 (6 bases). The germline V gene encodes CDR1 SGDLS and CDR2 YYNGEE. The germline V and J ends were trimmed by 2 bases and 6 bases, with 11 bases remaining between them. The CDR3 loop spans 14 amino acids. This CDR3 is CASSVGGRDEKLFF. The CDR3 nucleotides are TGTGCCAGCAGCGTCGGGGGGCGAGATGAAAAACTGTTTTTT.

The genes are TRBV5-1 and TRBJ1-1; D gene uncertain. CDR3 length: 14 residues. The V gene lost 0 bases and the J gene lost 3 bases, with 9 bases spanning the gap. Germline V gene sequence: CDR1 SGHRS, CDR2 YFSETQ. The CDR3 sequence: CASSLGGLDTEAFF. CDR3 sequence (DNA): TGCGCCAGCAGCTTGGGGGGTCTGGACACTGAAGCTTTCTTT.

The chain links TRBV7-8 to TRBJ1-2; 9 positions match TRBD1. Trimming took 3 bases from V and 4 from J; bases not matched to a gene: 0. CDR1 and CDR2 (germline): SGHVS, FQNEAQ. The CDR3 extends over 13 amino acids. CDR3 bases: TGTGCCAGCAGCTTGGACAGGGGCTATGGCTACACCTTC. Translated: CASSLDRGYGYTF.

V and J are TRBV28 and TRBJ2-7; TRBD2 matches 9 bases. Losses at the gene ends were 6 bases for V and 6 bases for J; bases not matched to a gene: 9. The germline gives CDR1 MDHEN, CDR2 SYDVKM. CDR3 size: 14 residues. The CDR3 sequence is CASSPNLREGEQYF. The CDR3 coding sequence is TGTGCCAGCAGCCCGAATTTGCGGGAGGGCGAGCAGTACTTC.

This rearrangement joins TRBV7-9 to TRBJ2-7; TRBD2 matches at 8 bases. Germline V gene data show CDR1 as SEHNR and CDR2 as FQNEAQ (reference sequence). The length of the CDR3 is 15 residues. V lost 8 bases, J lost 0 bases, and 9 bases stayed unmatched. The CDR3 bases are TGTGCCAGCGGACGAGCGGGGGTTTCCTCCTACGAGCAGTACTTC. This translates into CASGRAGVSSYEQYF. The full variable domain, completed using reference TRBV7-9 and TRBJ2-7, is DTGVSQNPRHKITKRGQNVTFRCDPISEHNRLYWYRQTLGQGPEFLTYFQNEAQLEKSRLLSDRFSAERPKGSFSTLEIQRTEQGDSAMYLCASGRAGVSSYEQYFGPGTRLTVT.

The chain carries TRBV23-1 and TRBJ2-1, with D unresolved. Being an ORF, TRBV23-1 has a function that is uncertain. V was clipped by 2 bases and J by 4 bases, with 9 bases between them. CDR3 length equals 14 residues. The CDR3 is CASSQVGAYNEQFF. In DNA form, the CDR3 reads TGCGCCAGCAGTCAAGTAGGAGCTTACAATGAGCAGTTCTTC.

This sequence joins TRBV19 and TRBJ1-1, with D possibly being TRBD1 (5 bases). V lost 10 bases and J lost 3, with 15 bases in between. The CDR3 consists of 13 residues. Per the germline V gene, CDR1 is LNHDA and CDR2 is SQIVND (reference sequence). This CDR3 is CATHGDWDTEAFF. CDR3 coding DNA: TGTGCCACCCACGGGGACTGGGACACTGAAGCTTTCTTT.

This clone appeared a single time. The chain employs TRBV28 and TRBJ1-1; D is perhaps TRBD1 (5 bases). The length of the CDR3 is 18 residues. The germline V and J ends were trimmed by 5 bases and 0 bases, with 22 bases remaining between them. Germline values: CDR1 MDHEN, CDR2 SYDVKM. This CDR3 reads CASSGRVWGVRMNTEAFF. The CDR3 DNA reads TGTGCCAGCAGTGGGCGGGTGTGGGGGGTAAGGATGAACACTGAAGCTTTCTTT.

The chain is built from TRBV5-1 and TRBJ2-1, with 10 bases aligning to TRBD2. The CDR3 sequence is 16 residues long. Germline assignment: CDR1 SGHRS and CDR2 YFSETQ. J gave up 3 bases and V 5 bases, and 8 bases lay outside the gene matches. CDR3 loop: CASSPQLAGGYNEQFF. DNA of the CDR3: TGCGCCAGCAGTCCTCAATTAGCGGGGGGCTACAATGAGCAGTTCTTC.

V usage is TRBV5-6 and J usage is TRBJ2-3; TRBD2 agrees at 13 bases. The V gene end was trimmed by 4 bases and the J gene end by 0 bases; junction bases not matched to a gene: 8. The CDR3 runs 18 residues. Germline lookup yields CDR1 SGHDT and CDR2 YYEEEE. The CDR3 DNA reads as TGTGCCAGCAGCATGGGGACTAGCGGGGAGGATAGCACAGATACGCAGTATTTT. It translates to CASSMGTSGEDSTDTQYF.

Here the CDR3 reads CASSTNYGSYEQYF. Written as DNA, the CDR3 is TGTGCCAGCAGCACAAACTACGGTTCATACGAGCAGTACTTC. The V and J genes are TRBV28 and TRBJ2-7, with unresolved D. CDR3 length: 14 amino acids. V was pared by 6 bases and J by 4 bases, with 16 bases between. Germline loops: CDR1 MDHEN, CDR2 SYDVKM.

The CDR3 loop reads CASSPSYSGNTIYF. Here the CDR3 DNA reads TGTGCCAGCAGCCCCTCCTACTCTGGAAACACCATATATTTT. This rearrangement joins TRBV3-1 (or the pseudogene TRBV3-2) to TRBJ1-3; the D is unclear. CDR1 and CDR2 from the germline V gene are LGHDT and YNNKEL (reference sequence). The CDR3 covers 14 residues. The ends were cut back, 4 bases at V and 0 bases at J, with 7 bases in the middle.

The chain is built from TRBV2 and TRBJ1-5; the D is unclear. CDR1 is SNHLY and CDR2 is FYNNEI in the germline V gene. Trimming shortened V by 1 base and J by 4 bases, and 11 bases separated the two germline ends. The CDR3 is made up of 15 amino acids. CDR3 protein: CASSEGRVGNQPQHF. In DNA form, the CDR3 reads TGTGCCAGCAGTGAAGGGAGGGTAGGAAATCAGCCCCAGCATTTT.

This clone appeared a few times. This chain joins TRBV4-2 and TRBJ2-5; 9 nucleotides align to TRBD2. The ends lost 0 bases at V and 3 bases at J; junction bases unmatched: 8. CDR3 length equals 17 residues. Germline CDR1 and CDR2: LGHNA and YNFKEQ. DNA for the CDR3: TGTGCCAGCAGCCAAGAAAGGGGGTCTAGCGGGAAAGAGACCCAGTACTTC. This codes for CASSQERGSSGKETQYF.

DNA of the CDR3: TGTGCCAGCAGCTTGGGAGTAAGTCTAGCGGGGGGAAGGCAGTTCTTC. Its translation: CASSLGVSLAGGRQFF. The V call is TRBV5-6, the J call TRBJ2-1, with TRBD2 matching 11 bases. The V segment lost 0 bases and the J segment 12 bases; nucleotides outside the gene matches: 11. In germline, CDR1 is SGHDT, CDR2 YYEEEE. CDR3 length: 16 residues.

This clone was counted once. The rearrangement links TRBV11-3 to TRBJ2-2, with D tentatively TRBD2 (5 bases). V was clipped by 7 bases and J by 7 bases, with 13 bases between them. This CDR3 has 13 amino acids. Germline CDR1 reads SGHNT; CDR2 reads YENEEA. The CDR3 is CASKKVGIGELFF. The DNA for the CDR3 is TGTGCCAGCAAAAAGGTCGGGATCGGGGAGCTGTTTTTT.

V is TRBV4-2 and J is TRBJ2-6, with D perhaps matching TRBD1 (5 bases). The CDR3 runs to 16 residues. Germline CDR1 reads LGHNA; CDR2 reads YNFKEQ. Between the trimmed V and J ends, which lost 1 base and 2 bases, there was a span of 9 bases. The CDR3: CASSQVRGTGANVLTF. The CDR3 DNA reads as TGTGCCAGCAGCCAAGTAAGGGGAACTGGGGCCAACGTCCTGACTTTC.

A few counts support this clone. The V gene is TRBV27, the J gene TRBJ1-1, with TRBD1 as a possible D gene (5 bases). CDR1 and CDR2 (germline): MNHEY, SMNVEV (reference sequence). V was cut by 3 bases and J by 7 bases, with 9 bases left in between. The CDR3 sequence is 12 residues long. The CDR3 here is CASSFLQGEAFF. As DNA, the CDR3 is TGTGCCAGCAGTTTTTTGCAGGGTGAAGCTTTCTTT.